The 11 T cell receptor beta chains reported below all come from one sample, sequenced in a study of blood T cell repertoires in COVID-19. Measured with immunoSEQ multiplex PCR; TCRdb has only the in-frame clones, and not every one. The data hold 190,000 or so clones, with around 90% observed a single time. The sample consisted of peripheral blood. All receptors derive from a middle-aged man with acute or convalescent COVID-19.

This chain connects TRBV27 to TRBJ2-5; the match to TRBD2 covers 7 bases. From germline, CDR1 is MNHEY and CDR2 SMNVEV (reference sequence). The CDR3 consists of 15 residues. Trimming took 1 base from V and 2 from J; bases not matched to a gene: 4. Here the CDR3 DNA reads TGTGCCAGCAGTTTATGGGGGGGAGGGCAAGAGACCCAGTACTTC. Residues: CASSLWGGGQETQYF.

This chain joins TRBV7-4 and TRBJ2-1, with D perhaps TRBD1 (5 bases). The CDR3 is 15 residues long. The ends were cut back, 2 bases at V and 1 base at J, with 9 bases in the middle. Germline CDR1 reads SGHVT; CDR2 reads SQSDAQ. CDR3 amino acids: CASSLWGISYNEQFF. DNA for the CDR3: TGTGCCAGCAGCTTATGGGGCATTTCCTACAATGAGCAGTTCTTC.

The CDR3 is CATEGQGNTEAFF. As DNA, the CDR3 is TGTGCCACCGAAGGACAGGGGAACACTGAAGCTTTCTTT. V and J are TRBV10-3 and TRBJ1-1, with 8 bases that match TRBD1. Germline CDR1 is ENHRY and CDR2 is SYGVKD. CDR3 length: 13 residues. V trimming: 10 bases; J trimming: 1 base; junction bases outside the gene matches: 5.

The rearrangement uses TRBV5-1 and TRBJ2-3; 10 nucleotides agree with TRBD1. The germline V gene has CDR1 SGHRS and CDR2 YFSETQ. V was clipped by 3 bases and J by 6 bases; unmatched bases: 7. The CDR3 covers 15 residues. The CDR3 DNA follows: TGCGCCAGCAGCTCCAGAGGGACAGGGGTGGATACGCAGTATTTT. Translation gives CASSSRGTGVDTQYF.

V and J are TRBV18 and TRBJ2-5, with 8 bases lining up with TRBD2. V trimming: 3 bases; J trimming: 8 bases; junction bases outside the gene matches: 5. Germline V gene data show CDR1 as KGHSH and CDR2 as LQKENI. CDR3 length equals 13 residues. The CDR3 reads CASSPFGGDTQYF. Written as DNA, the CDR3 is TGTGCCAGCTCACCTTTCGGGGGGGATACCCAGTACTTC.

The chain links TRBV4-3 to TRBJ2-7, with D possibly being TRBD1 (5 bases). The germline V gene encodes CDR1 LGHNA and CDR2 YSLEER. CDR3 length: 13 amino acids. V shed 4 bases and J shed 7 bases, with 14 bases lying between them. CDR3 coding DNA: TGCGCCAGCAGCCGAACACTACAGGAAGAGCAGTACTTC. Amino acid sequence: CASSRTLQEEQYF.

V gene TRBV24-1 combines with J gene TRBJ1-2, with D unresolved. CDR3 size: 12 residues. Trimming cost V 2 bases and J 7 bases, with 7 bases left between them. CDR1 is KGHDR and CDR2 is SFDVKD in the germline V gene. The CDR3 sequence is CATSDYSGGYTF. The CDR3 nucleotides read TGTGCCACCAGTGATTACTCAGGTGGCTACACCTTC.

This clone was found once. V gene TRBV18 combines with J gene TRBJ2-7; 12 bases are shared with TRBD2. This CDR3 is built from 16 residues. The germline V gene encodes CDR1 KGHSH and CDR2 LQKENI. J was trimmed by 4 bases and V by 3 bases; bases with no gene match: 7. CDR3 nucleotide sequence: TGTGCCAGCTCACCCGAACTAGCGGGGGGAGGTTACGAGCAGTACTTC. It translates to CASSPELAGGGYEQYF. The whole variable domain, remainder taken from reference TRBV18 and TRBJ2-7, is NAGVMQNPRHLVRRRGQEARLRCSPMKGHSHVYWYRQLPEEGLKFMVYLQKENIIDESGMPKERFSAEFPKEGPSILRIQQVVRGDSAAYFCASSPELAGGGYEQYFGPGTRLTVT.

This chain links TRBV10-3 with TRBJ2-7, with a tentative D call TRBD2 (7 bases). Trimming left V 8 bases short and J 4 bases short, with 15 bases between. This CDR3 spans 13 amino acids. Germline V CDR1 and CDR2: ENHRY, SYGVKD. The CDR3 spells CAIGRGARYEQYF. CDR3 nucleotide sequence: TGTGCCATCGGGAGGGGGGCGCGTTACGAGCAGTACTTC.

The chain combines TRBV18 with TRBJ2-1; 9 nucleotides line up with TRBD1. The germline V gene encodes CDR1 KGHSH and CDR2 LQKENI. CDR3 length: 18 residues. J lost 6 bases, V lost 2 bases, and 14 bases had no gene match. The CDR3 protein is CASSPNPGQGIIVNEQFF. The CDR3 DNA sequence: TGTGCCAGCTCACCAAACCCGGGACAGGGCATAATAGTCAATGAGCAGTTCTTC. Drawing the rest from reference TRBV18 and TRBJ2-1, the complete variable domain is NAGVMQNPRHLVRRRGQEARLRCSPMKGHSHVYWYRQLPEEGLKFMVYLQKENIIDESGMPKERFSAEFPKEGPSILRIQQVVRGDSAAYFCASSPNPGQGIIVNEQFFGPGTRLTVL.

The V and J genes are TRBV5-1 and TRBJ2-1; 9 positions agree with TRBD2. V gave up 0 bases and J gave up 8 bases; unmatched junction bases: 9. Germline loops: CDR1 SGHRS, CDR2 YFSETQ. CDR3 size: 16 residues. The CDR3 is CASSLGGRGGTDEQFF. Written as DNA, the CDR3 is TGCGCCAGCAGCTTGGGGGGGCGGGGGGGAACCGATGAGCAGTTCTTC.